Each of the 22 T cell receptor beta chains below was sequenced from the same sample in a study of blood T cell repertoires in COVID-19. This table comes from immunoSEQ multiplex PCR, and its TCRdb copy is limited to in-frame clones, with some not included. The sample holds some 42,000 clones, roughly 88% seen once. The sequenced sample consisted of peripheral blood. The receptors come from a human donor in a cohort sampled during active COVID-19.

The rearrangement joins TRBV7-3 to TRBJ2-3, with 13 nucleotides matching TRBD2. Germline CDR1 is SGHTA and CDR2 is FQGTGA. This CDR3 has 16 residues. Unmatched junction bases numbered 8, after V lost 5 bases and J lost 6 bases. The CDR3 bases are TGTGCCAGCAGCACGGGACTAGCGGGGTATGGCGATACGCAGTATTTT. Its translation is CASSTGLAGYGDTQYF.

The chain employs TRBV2 and TRBJ2-7; D unclear. This CDR3 region has 11 residues. The ends were cut back, 5 bases at V and 4 bases at J, with 6 bases in the middle. Per germline, CDR1 SNHLY and CDR2 FYNNEI. This CDR3 is CASSYRYEQYF. In DNA, the CDR3 is TGTGCCAGCAGTTACAGATACGAGCAGTACTTC.

This clone occurred once. The chain uses TRBV5-8 and TRBJ1-3; D may be TRBD1 (6 bases). The length of the CDR3 is 13 residues. Germline values: CDR1 SGHTS, CDR2 YDEGEE. V was clipped by 9 bases and J by 2 bases, with 12 bases between them. The CDR3 here is CATQYRAGNTIYF. The DNA of the CDR3 is TGTGCCACCCAGTACAGGGCTGGAAACACCATATATTTT.

This chain connects TRBV12-3 or TRBV12-4 to TRBJ1-2; tentatively, D is TRBD1 (5 bases). The V end lost 5 bases, the J end lost 5 bases, and 12 bases lay between the germline ends. This CDR3 has 13 residues. The CDR3 sequence is CASSPGTHYGYTF. In nucleotides, the CDR3 is TGTGCCAGCAGTCCCGGGACTCATTATGGCTACACCTTC.

This clone was found once. The V and J genes are TRBV10-3 and TRBJ1-2, with D possibly matching TRBD1 (6 bases). The germline CDR1 and CDR2 sequences are ENHRY and SYGVKD. Trimming pared 7 bases from V and 0 bases from J, leaving 9 bases between. This CDR3 contains 13 residues. CDR3 DNA sequence: TGTGCCATCACAGGACAGCCTAACTATGGCTACACCTTC. Its translation: CAITGQPNYGYTF.

The chain couples TRBV5-1 to TRBJ2-5, with 14 bases matching TRBD2. The CDR3 totals 16 residues. The junction had 4 bases not matched to a gene; V was cut back by 3 bases and J by 3 bases. Germline V gene data show CDR1 as SGHRS and CDR2 as YFSETQ. The CDR3 sequence is CASSYGLAGGKETQYF. In DNA form, the CDR3 reads TGCGCCAGCAGCTACGGACTAGCGGGGGGTAAAGAGACCCAGTACTTC.

V usage is TRBV2 and J usage is TRBJ2-1; D possibly corresponds to TRBD1 (6 bases). The CDR3 has 15 residues. V lost 5 bases and J 4 bases, leaving 15 bases between the germline ends. CDR1 SNHLY and CDR2 FYNNEI come from the germline V gene. The DNA of the CDR3 is TGTGCCAGCAGTAGGGGGTCGAACCCTTACAATGAGCAGTTCTTC. Its translation is CASSRGSNPYNEQFF.

The genes are TRBV19 and TRBJ1-3, with D uncertain. The CDR3 spans 16 residues. CDR1 is LNHDA, CDR2 SQIVND, per germline (reference sequence). V was pared by 7 bases and J by 0 bases, with 16 bases between. DNA of the CDR3: TGTGCCAGTACCGCCGGACTGTACAGCTCTGGAAACACCATATATTTT. It encodes CASTAGLYSSGNTIYF.

This chain connects TRBV6-5 to TRBJ1-2; D is ambiguous. The germline V gene encodes CDR1 MNHEY and CDR2 SVGAGI. V was cut by 7 bases and J by 4 bases, with 10 bases left in between. The CDR3 has 12 residues. The CDR3 is CASTRGGYGYTF. The CDR3 bases are TGTGCCAGCACGAGAGGAGGCTATGGCTACACCTTC.

The chain links TRBV19 to TRBJ1-4; the D gene is possibly TRBD1 (5 bases). The CDR3 totals 14 residues. Trimming stripped 5 bases from V and 7 bases from J, with 14 bases between. Germline assignment: CDR1 LNHDA and CDR2 SQIVND (reference sequence). The DNA for the CDR3 is TGTGCCAGTAGTGAGGAGGGGATGGTTGAAAAACTGTTTTTT. Translation: CASSEEGMVEKLFF.

The rearrangement uses TRBV7-9 and TRBJ1-2; TRBD1 matches at 7 bases. Germline V gene lookup returns CDR1 SEHNR and CDR2 FQNEAQ (reference sequence). Unmatched junction bases numbered 7, after V lost 7 bases and J lost 2 bases. The CDR3 runs 14 residues. This chain's CDR3 is CASTRDSVNYGYTF. The CDR3 bases are TGTGCCAGCACCAGGGACAGTGTAAACTATGGCTACACCTTC.

This clone was detected only once. The chain combines TRBV6-1 with TRBJ2-1; 7 positions match TRBD1. The CDR3 is 15 residues long. Trimming removed 3 bases from V and 9 bases from J; junction bases left unmatched: 11. Germline CDR1 MNHNS, CDR2 SASEGT. The CDR3 region has the DNA TGTGCCAGCAGTGAGACAGGGATAATTTCTAGTGAGCAGTTCTTC. Amino acids: CASSETGIISSEQFF.

This clone was observed a few times. CDR3 DNA: TGTGCCACCAGTGGACGTGGTCGCGGAGATTACAATGAGCAGTTCTTC. It is translated as CATSGRGRGDYNEQFF. V gene TRBV24-1 combines with J gene TRBJ2-1, with no clear D. This CDR3 contains 16 residues. The germline CDR1 and CDR2 sequences are KGHDR and SFDVKD. V was pared by 5 bases and J by 4 bases, with 17 bases between.

V gene TRBV13 combines with J gene TRBJ2-3; the D is unclear. The length of the CDR3 is 14 residues. Germline CDR1 is PRHDT and CDR2 is FYEKMQ (reference sequence). The V end lost 2 bases, the J end lost 2 bases, and 8 bases lay between the germline ends. CDR3 coding DNA: TGTGCCAGCAGCTTAATGACTGACACAGATACGCAGTATTTT. It yields the protein CASSLMTDTDTQYF.

J is TRBJ2-1 and V is TRBV11-1, with D tentatively TRBD1 (6 bases). V gave up 5 bases and J gave up 0 bases, with 14 bases separating them. CDR3 length equals 16 residues. Germline loops: CDR1 SGHAT, CDR2 FQDESV (reference sequence). This chain's CDR3 is CASSDRDTSSYNEQFF. As DNA, the CDR3 is TGTGCCAGCAGCGACCGGGACACTAGCTCCTACAATGAGCAGTTCTTC.

The J gene is TRBJ2-7, the V gene TRBV5-6; D not certain. The ends were cut back, 1 base at V and 4 bases at J, with 15 bases in the middle. The CDR3 is 15 residues long. Germline V CDR1 and CDR2: SGHDT, YYEEEE. CDR3 sequence: CASSLLTPPSYEQYF. The CDR3 region has the DNA TGTGCCAGCAGCTTGCTTACCCCCCCCAGTTACGAGCAGTACTTC.

The chain combines TRBV9 with TRBJ1-2, with D perhaps matching TRBD1 (6 bases). The CDR3 has 13 residues. V lost 0 bases and J lost 7, with 10 bases in between. Germline V gene sequence: CDR1 SGDLS, CDR2 YYNGEE. The CDR3 bases are TGTGCCAGCAGCGTAGGGGACACAGGTGGCTACACCTTC. Translating it yields CASSVGDTGGYTF.

V usage is TRBV7-9 and J usage is TRBJ2-2; 8 bases fit TRBD2. Germline values: CDR1 SEHNR, CDR2 FQNEAQ (reference sequence). After removal of 2 bases from V and 5 bases from J, the junction contained 4 bases not matched to a gene. This CDR3 region has 15 residues. CDR3 bases: TGTGCCAGCAGCTTATCTAGCGGGCCGACCGGGGAGCTGTTTTTT. It codes for CASSLSSGPTGELFF.

Concerning this clone: The junction shows a germline mismatch at one end, possibly a read error. This sequence joins TRBV3-1 (or the pseudogene TRBV3-2) and TRBJ2-7; 7 bases are shared with TRBD1. This CDR3 has 14 residues. Per the germline V gene, CDR1 is LGHDT and CDR2 is YNNKEL (reference sequence). Written as DNA, the CDR3 is TGTGTCAGCAGCCGTGTGGGACAGCTCTATGAGCAGTACTTC. This sequence encodes CVSSRVGQLYEQYF.

The chain is built from TRBV4-1 and TRBJ2-2; D is undetermined. The CDR3 loop spans 16 amino acids. V lost 5 bases to trimming and J lost 0 bases, with 13 bases between them. The V gene's germline CDR1 is MGHRA and CDR2 YSYEKL. The CDR3 loop reads CASSYARQANTGELFF. The CDR3 bases are TGCGCCAGCAGCTACGCAAGGCAGGCGAACACCGGGGAGCTGTTTTTT.

V gene TRBV6-6 combines with J gene TRBJ1-2, with 7 bases aligning to TRBD1. CDR3 size: 15 residues. V shed 2 bases, J shed 2 bases, and the junction held 5 bases outside the gene matches. Germline CDR1 and CDR2: MNHNY and SVGAGI (reference sequence). The CDR3 loop reads CASSYPDRVNYGYTF. The CDR3, as DNA: TGTGCCAGCAGTTACCCAGACAGGGTCAACTATGGCTACACCTTC.

This clone was seen only a few times. CDR3: CASSQITVSPLHF. The CDR3 bases are TGCGCCAGCAGCCAAATCACAGTTTCACCCCTCCACTTT. The rearrangement uses TRBV4-1 and TRBJ1-6; no reliable D call. Trimming cost V 2 bases and J 9 bases, with 8 bases left between them. This CDR3 has 13 amino acids. CDR1 and CDR2 (germline): MGHRA, YSYEKL.